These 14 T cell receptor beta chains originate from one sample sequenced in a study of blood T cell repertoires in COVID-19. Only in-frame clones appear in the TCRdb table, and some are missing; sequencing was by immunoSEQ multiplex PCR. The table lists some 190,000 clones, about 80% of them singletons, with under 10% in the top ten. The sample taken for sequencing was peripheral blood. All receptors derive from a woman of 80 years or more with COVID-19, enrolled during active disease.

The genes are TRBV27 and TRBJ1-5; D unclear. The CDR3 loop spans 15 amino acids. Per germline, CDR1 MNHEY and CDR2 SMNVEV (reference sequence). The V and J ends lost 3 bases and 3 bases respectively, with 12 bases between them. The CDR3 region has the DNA TGTGCCAGCAGTTTTCGGCGGGGTAACAATCAGCCCCAGCATTTT. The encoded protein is CASSFRRGNNQPQHF.

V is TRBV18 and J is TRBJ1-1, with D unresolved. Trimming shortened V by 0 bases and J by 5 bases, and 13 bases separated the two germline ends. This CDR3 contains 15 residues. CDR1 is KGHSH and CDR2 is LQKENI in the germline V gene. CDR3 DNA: TGTGCCAGCTCACCACCGGGTGCTCCGGAGACTGAAGCTTTCTTT. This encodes CASSPPGAPETEAFF.

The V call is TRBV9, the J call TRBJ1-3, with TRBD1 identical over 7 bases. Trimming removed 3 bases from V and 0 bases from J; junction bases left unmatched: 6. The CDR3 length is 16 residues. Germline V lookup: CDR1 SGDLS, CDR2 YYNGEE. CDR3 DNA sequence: TGTGCCAGCAGCGCCGGACAGGCCTACTCTGGAAACACCATATATTTT. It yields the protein CASSAGQAYSGNTIYF.

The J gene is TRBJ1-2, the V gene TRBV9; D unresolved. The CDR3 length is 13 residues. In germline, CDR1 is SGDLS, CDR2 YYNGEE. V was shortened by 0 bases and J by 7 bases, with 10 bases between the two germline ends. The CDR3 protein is CASSVADFSGYTF. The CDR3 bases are TGTGCCAGCAGCGTAGCGGACTTTAGTGGCTACACCTTC.

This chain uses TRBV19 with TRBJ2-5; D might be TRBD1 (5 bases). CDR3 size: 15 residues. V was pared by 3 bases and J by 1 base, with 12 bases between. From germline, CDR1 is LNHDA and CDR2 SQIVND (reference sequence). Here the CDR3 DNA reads TGTGCCAGTAGTATCTCCGCGACAGTCCAAGAGACCCAGTACTTC. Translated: CASSISATVQETQYF.

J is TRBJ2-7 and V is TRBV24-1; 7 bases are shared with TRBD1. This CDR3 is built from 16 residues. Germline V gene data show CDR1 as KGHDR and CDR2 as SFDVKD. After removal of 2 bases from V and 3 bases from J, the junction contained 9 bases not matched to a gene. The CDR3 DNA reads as TGTGCCACCAGTGATTCCCCAAACAGGGGTATCTACGAGCAGTACTTC. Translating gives CATSDSPNRGIYEQYF.

The CDR3 is CSAIGDRLHF. The CDR3 DNA sequence: TGCAGTGCTATAGGGGACAGGTTACATTTT. This chain connects TRBV20-1 to TRBJ1-5; the match to TRBD1 covers 8 bases. V dropped 4 bases and J dropped 16; count of bases not matched to a gene: 6. Germline-derived CDR1 and CDR2 are DFQATT and SNEGSKA (reference sequence). This CDR3 comprises 10 residues.

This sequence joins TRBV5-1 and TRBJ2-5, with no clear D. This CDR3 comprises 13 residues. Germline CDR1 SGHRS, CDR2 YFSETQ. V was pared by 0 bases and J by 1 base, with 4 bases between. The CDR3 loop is CASSLVAQETQYF. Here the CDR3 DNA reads TGCGCCAGCAGCTTGGTGGCCCAAGAGACCCAGTACTTC.

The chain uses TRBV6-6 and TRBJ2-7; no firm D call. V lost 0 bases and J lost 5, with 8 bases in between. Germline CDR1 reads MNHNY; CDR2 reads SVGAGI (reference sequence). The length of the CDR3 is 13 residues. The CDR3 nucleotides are TGTGCCAGCAGTTACTCCAGTTTCCACGAGCAGTACTTC. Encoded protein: CASSYSSFHEQYF.

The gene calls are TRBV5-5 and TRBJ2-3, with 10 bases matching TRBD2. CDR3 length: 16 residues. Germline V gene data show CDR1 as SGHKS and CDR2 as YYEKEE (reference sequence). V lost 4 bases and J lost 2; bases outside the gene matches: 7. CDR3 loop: CASSNGAGGHTDTQYF. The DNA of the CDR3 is TGTGCCAGCAGCAACGGAGCGGGGGGGCACACAGATACGCAGTATTTT.

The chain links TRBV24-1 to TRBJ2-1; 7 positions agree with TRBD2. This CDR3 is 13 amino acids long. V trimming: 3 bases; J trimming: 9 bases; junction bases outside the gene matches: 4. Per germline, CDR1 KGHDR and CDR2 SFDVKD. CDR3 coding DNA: TGTGCCACCAGTGATCCGACTAGCAGTGAGCAGTTCTTC. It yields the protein CATSDPTSSEQFF.

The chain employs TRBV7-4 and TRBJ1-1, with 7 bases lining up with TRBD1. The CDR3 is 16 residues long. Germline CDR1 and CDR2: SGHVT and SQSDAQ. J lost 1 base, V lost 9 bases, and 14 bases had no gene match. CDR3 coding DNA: TGTGCCAGTGAAAAGGGCGCCGGGACAGAGAACACTGAAGCTTTCTTT. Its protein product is CASEKGAGTENTEAFF.

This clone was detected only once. The CDR3 loop is CASLGTQLAKNIQYF. The CDR3 coding sequence is TGTGCCAGCCTCGGGACTCAACTAGCCAAAAACATTCAGTACTTC. The V gene is TRBV6-5, the J gene TRBJ2-4; perhaps TRBD2 as D (6 bases). The germline V gene has CDR1 MNHEY and CDR2 SVGAGI. Trimming removed 8 bases from V and 0 bases from J, with 14 bases in between. This CDR3 spans 15 amino acids.

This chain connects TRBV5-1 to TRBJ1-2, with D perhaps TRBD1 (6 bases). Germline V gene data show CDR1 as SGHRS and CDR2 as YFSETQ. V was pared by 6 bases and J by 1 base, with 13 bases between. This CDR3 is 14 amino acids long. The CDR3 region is CASKQPGHNYGYTF. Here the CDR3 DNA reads TGCGCCAGCAAACAGCCGGGACATAACTATGGCTACACCTTC.